The next 25 T cell receptor beta chains were all read from a single sample in a study of blood T cell repertoires in COVID-19. The protocol was immunoSEQ multiplex PCR, while the TCRdb copy is restricted to in-frame clones and leaves out a portion. The table records 250,000 to 350,000 clones, about nine tenths of them present only once. Material for sequencing was peripheral blood. The receptors originated from a woman aged 40-49 years who had recovered from COVID-19.

The genes are TRBV6-5 and TRBJ1-1, with 7 bases lining up with TRBD1. Germline V lookup: CDR1 MNHEY, CDR2 SVGAGI. This CDR3 region has 14 residues. Trimming cost V 7 bases and J 3 bases; bases outside gene matches: 8. CDR3 loop: CASTMTGSHTEAFF. Written as DNA, the CDR3 is TGTGCCAGCACCATGACAGGGTCACACACTGAAGCTTTCTTT.

The genes are TRBV7-8 and TRBJ2-3; TRBD2 might be the D (6 bases). Germline loops: CDR1 SGHVS, CDR2 FQNEAQ. The CDR3 runs 17 residues. The V gene lost 0 bases and the J gene lost 0 bases, with 13 bases spanning the gap. CDR3 in amino acids: CASSLAVTSPSTDTQYF. CDR3 DNA sequence: TGTGCCAGCAGCTTAGCGGTGACTAGTCCCAGCACAGATACGCAGTATTTT.

V usage is TRBV16 and J usage is TRBJ2-5; D may be TRBD1 (5 bases). Trimming left V 2 bases short and J 2 bases short, with 9 bases between. The length of the CDR3 is 14 residues. Germline CDR1 KGHSY, CDR2 FQNENV. CDR3 DNA: TGTGCCAGCAGCCAAAACGACAGACAAGAGACCCAGTACTTC. Its protein is CASSQNDRQETQYF.

The chain couples TRBV2 to TRBJ2-2; 8 positions match TRBD2. This CDR3 is 19 amino acids long. V was clipped by 2 bases and J by 0 bases; unmatched bases: 11. Germline V gives CDR1 SNHLY, CDR2 FYNNEI. DNA for the CDR3: TGTGCCAGCAGTGAATACGGGGGGGGAGGCTTCGCGAACACCGGGGAGCTGTTTTTT. Protein product: CASSEYGGGGFANTGELFF.

V gene TRBV15 combines with J gene TRBJ1-5; possibly TRBD1 for D (6 bases). Trimming pared 0 bases from V and 7 bases from J, leaving 16 bases between. The CDR3 contains 16 residues. CDR1 and CDR2 from the germline V gene are LNHNV and YYDKDF (reference sequence). The CDR3, as DNA: TGTGCCACCAGCAGAGATATCCAGGGGTCAGGGCAGCCCCAGCATTTT. It yields the protein CATSRDIQGSGQPQHF.

The chain is built from TRBV5-1 and TRBJ2-1, with D hard to call. There are 12 residues in the CDR3. From germline, CDR1 is SGHRS and CDR2 YFSETQ. V lost 4 bases to trimming and J lost 8 bases, with 10 bases between them. CDR3 in amino acids: CASSADIYEQFF. The CDR3, as DNA: TGCGCCAGCAGCGCAGACATCTATGAGCAGTTCTTC. The full variable domain, with the rest looked up from reference TRBV5-1 and TRBJ2-1, is KAGVTQTPRYLIKTRGQQVTLSCSPISGHRSVSWYQQTPGQGLQFLFEYFSETQRNKGNFPGRFSGRQFSNSRSEMNVSTLELGDSALYLCASSADIYEQFFGPGTRLTVL.

The chain employs TRBV10-3 and TRBJ2-1; 9 bases fit TRBD1. This CDR3 is built from 14 residues. Germline V gene lookup returns CDR1 ENHRY and CDR2 SYGVKD. V dropped 6 bases and J dropped 8; count of bases not matched to a gene: 8. The CDR3 DNA sequence: TGTGCCATCAGACCGGGACAGGGCATTTATGAGCAGTTCTTC. It yields the protein CAIRPGQGIYEQFF.

The chain links TRBV2 to TRBJ2-3; 7 bases match TRBD1. The junction had 5 bases not matched to a gene; V was cut back by 4 bases and J by 4 bases. The CDR3 contains 14 residues. The germline CDR1 and CDR2 sequences are SNHLY and FYNNEI. CDR3 region: CASSGRQGPDTQYF. The CDR3 DNA is TGTGCCAGCAGTGGGAGACAGGGACCAGATACGCAGTATTTT.

The CDR3 region has the DNA TGTGCCAGCAGCTTTCCGGGACAGAGGACTAGCGGGACGCGCGAGCAGTACTTC. Its translation is CASSFPGQRTSGTREQYF. The chain is built from TRBV11-3 and TRBJ2-7; 12 bases match TRBD2. The ends lost 3 bases at V and 6 bases at J; junction bases unmatched: 15. Germline CDR1 reads SGHNT; CDR2 reads YENEEA. The CDR3 is 18 amino acids.

This clone appeared once. The chain recombines TRBV6-4 with TRBJ2-1; 9 bases fit TRBD1. This CDR3 has 16 amino acids. Germline loops: CDR1 MRHNA, CDR2 SNTAGT. After removal of 5 bases from V and 7 bases from J, the junction contained 12 bases not matched to a gene. The CDR3 DNA reads as TGTGCCAGCAGTAAAGTCCCGGGACAGGGTTGGAATGAGCAGTTCTTC. Its protein is CASSKVPGQGWNEQFF.

The chain links TRBV6-5 to TRBJ1-4, with no clear D. The CDR3 has 15 amino acids. V lost 2 bases and J lost 0, with 7 bases in between. Per the germline V gene, CDR1 is MNHEY and CDR2 is SVGAGI. The CDR3 region is CASSYGTATNEKLFF. In DNA, the CDR3 is TGTGCCAGCAGTTACGGCACAGCAACTAATGAAAAACTGTTTTTT.

The J gene is TRBJ2-2, the V gene TRBV6-4; tentatively, D is TRBD1 (8 bases). CDR1 MRHNA and CDR2 SNTAGT come from the germline V gene. V dropped 0 bases and J dropped 6 bases, with 14 bases sitting between them. This CDR3 comprises 16 residues. CDR3 sequence reads: CASSDSRTGRAGELFF. In DNA form, the CDR3 reads TGTGCCAGCAGTGACTCAAGGACAGGGAGGGCCGGGGAGCTGTTTTTT.

CDR3 amino acids: CAWGQGRYEQYF. The CDR3 DNA reads as TGTGCCTGGGGACAGGGTAGATACGAGCAGTACTTC. The J gene is TRBJ2-7, the V gene TRBV30; 8 bases are a match to TRBD1. The germline V gene encodes CDR1 GTSNPN and CDR2 SVGIG (reference sequence). The CDR3 runs to 12 residues. V was pared by 5 bases and J by 4 bases, with 4 bases of the junction left unmatched.

The chain employs TRBV25-1 and TRBJ2-1, with D tentatively TRBD1 (5 bases). Germline CDR1 and CDR2: MGHDK and SYGVNS. Between the trimmed V and J ends, which lost 1 base and 0 bases, there was a span of 10 bases. The length of the CDR3 is 16 residues. CDR3 DNA sequence: TGTGCCAGCAGTGAATTAGGGGCCAGCTCCTACAATGAGCAGTTCTTC. This encodes CASSELGASSYNEQFF.

In the case of this clone: The sample carries other DNA sequences with the same CDR3. The chain uses TRBV11-2 and TRBJ1-1, with TRBD1 as a possible D gene (5 bases). Deletions cut 1 base from V and 4 bases from J, with 7 bases between. Germline loops: CDR1 SGHAT, CDR2 FQNNGV. The length of the CDR3 is 13 residues. In nucleotides, the CDR3 is TGTGCCAGCAGCTTAGTGGGGGGCACTGAAGCTTTCTTT. It translates to CASSLVGGTEAFF.

V is TRBV18 and J is TRBJ2-4; maybe TRBD2 (6 bases). The V end lost 3 bases, the J end lost 0 bases, and 9 bases lay between the germline ends. The V gene's germline CDR1 is KGHSH and CDR2 LQKENI. CDR3 length: 15 residues. The CDR3 reads CASSPGGVAKNIQYF. The CDR3 DNA reads TGTGCCAGCTCACCGGGCGGGGTAGCCAAAAACATTCAGTACTTC.

The chain combines TRBV29-1 with TRBJ2-3, with a tentative D call TRBD2 (7 bases). The V end lost 1 base, the J end lost 1 base, and 12 bases lay between the germline ends. Germline V gives CDR1 SQVTM, CDR2 ANQGSEA. This CDR3 contains 15 residues. The CDR3 spells CSVEGTGGGTDTQYF. The CDR3 bases are TGCAGCGTTGAAGGGACGGGGGGCGGCACAGATACGCAGTATTTT.

The table lists this clone with many counts. The rearrangement joins TRBV5-1 to TRBJ1-2; 7 nucleotides agree with TRBD1. Germline-derived CDR1 and CDR2 are SGHRS and YFSETQ. The CDR3 has 15 amino acids. Unmatched junction bases numbered 4, after V lost 0 bases and J lost 2 bases. The CDR3 spells CASSLGQGRNYGYTF. CDR3 sequence (DNA): TGCGCCAGCAGCTTGGGACAGGGAAGAAACTATGGCTACACCTTC.

V is TRBV2 and J is TRBJ1-1; 7 bases match TRBD1. The CDR3 contains 15 residues. In germline, CDR1 is SNHLY, CDR2 FYNNEI. Losses at the gene ends were 7 bases for V and 1 base for J; bases not matched to a gene: 9. The CDR3 reads CASKTRGQSNTEAFF. The CDR3 DNA is TGTGCCAGCAAGACCCGGGGACAGTCGAACACTGAAGCTTTCTTT.

CDR3 nucleotides: TGTGCCAGCAGCTTACCTTCCTACGAGCAGTACTTC. It specifies CASSLPSYEQYF. The chain couples TRBV7-2 to TRBJ2-7; no clear D. Looked up from germline, CDR1 is SGHTA and CDR2 is FQGNSA. The V and J ends lost 2 bases and 1 base respectively, with 3 bases between them. There are 12 residues in the CDR3.

The chain carries TRBV7-9 and TRBJ2-1; 7 bases map to TRBD2. V shed 1 base, J shed 6 bases, and the junction held 6 bases outside the gene matches. CDR1 SEHNR and CDR2 FQNEAQ come from the germline V gene (reference sequence). This CDR3 contains 15 residues. The CDR3 loop reads CASSLGGSLGNEQFF. The DNA for the CDR3 is TGTGCCAGCAGCTTAGGCGGGAGCCTTGGCAATGAGCAGTTCTTC.

The chain couples TRBV18 to TRBJ1-2, with 7 bases aligning to TRBD1. The CDR3 extends over 12 amino acids. After removal of 6 bases from V and 4 bases from J, the junction contained 2 bases not matched to a gene. Germline values: CDR1 KGHSH, CDR2 LQKENI. The CDR3 loop is CASSDRVYGYTF. CDR3 in DNA: TGTGCCAGCTCCGACAGGGTCTATGGCTACACCTTC.

In its sample, this clone was seen once. The V and J genes are TRBV6-5 and TRBJ2-2; 10 positions match TRBD1. Losses at the gene ends were 6 bases for V and 6 bases for J; bases not matched to a gene: 4. The germline CDR1 and CDR2 sequences are MNHEY and SVGAGI. The CDR3 is made up of 14 amino acids. The CDR3 protein is CASSRDRGPGELFF. CDR3 coding DNA: TGTGCCAGCAGCCGGGACAGGGGTCCCGGGGAGCTGTTTTTT.

The chain combines TRBV6-1 with TRBJ1-6; tentative D call: TRBD1 (5 bases). CDR1 and CDR2 from the germline V gene are MNHNS and SASEGT. The CDR3 length is 13 residues. V was shortened by 6 bases and J by 6 bases, with 9 bases between the two germline ends. The CDR3 sequence: CASSDDSNSPLHF. CDR3 sequence (DNA): TGTGCCAGCAGCGACGACAGTAATTCACCCCTCCACTTT.

The J gene is TRBJ1-1, the V gene TRBV7-3; no reliable D call. V shed 4 bases and J shed 1 base, with 7 bases lying between them. Germline CDR1 is SGHTA and CDR2 is FQGTGA. CDR3 length: 13 amino acids. The CDR3 protein is CASSSGWNTEAFF. The DNA for the CDR3 is TGTGCCAGCAGCTCAGGATGGAACACTGAAGCTTTCTTT.